This TCR beta chain was retrieved from a study of cytomegalovirus exposure and HLA in healthy donors. Overall study findings and caveats: Sequencing probably produced one cluster of sequence variants that were highly shared.

Turning to this clone: What it binds is unknown.

A multiplex PCR was run with 60 Vbeta primers and 13 Jbeta primers. Measured with immunoSEQ multiplex PCR; TCRdb has only the in-frame clones, and not every one. The table has about 110,000 clones, about four fifths seen once. Trimming left V 1 base short and J 6 bases short, with 18 bases between. The CDR3 is 16 amino acids. CDR1 is SGHRS and CDR2 is YFSETQ in the germline V gene. The gene calls are TRBV5-1 and TRBJ2-3; TRBD1 might be the D (6 bases). The sequenced sample consisted of PBMCs. This TCR was recovered from a woman in her twenties or thirties in good health and CMV-seronegative. This chain's CDR3 is CASSLTGDKVSDTQYF. In nucleotides, the CDR3 is TGCGCCAGCAGCTTGACCGGGGACAAGGTGTCGGATACGCAGTATTTT.